Following are 4 T cell receptor beta chains from one sample sequenced in a study of type 1 regulatory T cells (dated by TCRdb to the early 2020s). Data came from an Illumina MiSeq. TCRdb trimmed public reads at Q25 via fastp, called clones via MiXCR and kept in-frame beta chains. When rows share a CDR3 protein, they turn into one entry using the most common DNA and genes. The sample includes about 68,000 distinct CDR3 sequences, with roughly 60% observed a single time. 7.6% of the sample is held by the ten biggest clonotypes. These receptors have no known antigen. Sequenced material: cultured T cells, either the whole culture or a sorted T cell fraction (not recorded which). The sample's cell subset or site label, decoded: Tr1-enriched cell product generated in vitro against host alloantigens. The receptors stem from a human donor in good health.

The rearrangement joins TRBV12-3 or TRBV12-4 to TRBJ2-3; 7 bases align to TRBD2. CDR3 length: 17 residues. J lost 2 bases, V lost 5 bases, and 13 bases had no gene match. The CDR3 nucleotides read TGTGCCAGCAGTCAAAGTAGCGGGTGGCGTATCACAGATACGCAGTATTTT. Protein: CASSQSSGWRITDTQYF.

This clonotype has just one count. The V call is TRBV10-2, the J call TRBJ2-1, with a weak D call TRBD1 (5 bases). Trimming left V 6 bases short and J 6 bases short, with 12 bases between. CDR1 and CDR2 from the germline V gene are WSHSY and SAAADI. This CDR3 region has 13 residues. CDR3 in DNA: TGCGCCAGCAGAATGGCAGGGTTCAATGAGCAGTTCTTC. Residues: CASRMAGFNEQFF.

This chain uses TRBV7-2 with TRBJ2-1; D is possibly TRBD1 or TRBD2 (5 bases each). The CDR3 totals 17 residues. V was shortened by 1 base and J by 0 bases, with 13 bases between the two germline ends. CDR1 and CDR2 from the germline V gene are SGHTA and FQGNSA. The CDR3: CASSLVGTGNSYNEQFF. The CDR3 DNA reads TGTGCCAGCAGCTTAGTCGGGACGGGAAACTCCTACAATGAGCAGTTCTTC.

This chain connects TRBV12-5 to TRBJ2-1; either TRBD1 or TRBD2 may supply D (7 bases each). V was clipped by 5 bases and J by 6 bases, with 17 bases between them. The CDR3 covers 15 residues. CDR1 LGHNT and CDR2 FRNRAP come from the germline V gene. The CDR3 DNA is TGTGCTAGTGGTCTGGGAGGGGGCCAGAGCAATGAGCAGTTCTTC. Protein sequence: CASGLGGGQSNEQFF.